This TCR beta chain was captured in a study of monozygotic twins with inflammatory bowel disease. Staff drew an approximately 2.6 ml blood sample from each donor. There are 14 residues in the CDR3. Germline assignment: CDR1 SGHRS and CDR2 YFSETQ. The TCR libraries each used total RNA (around 4,000 ng per library). UMIs that had a 6-nucleotide sample barcode were put in using template switching. TCRdb reprocessed the 5' RACE reads and keeps a single row for each CDR3 protein, giving no DNA. The listing contains roughly 320,000 distinct CDR3 sequences. The TCR was taken from a human donor with ulcerative colitis or Crohn's disease, or a healthy co-twin of an affected twin (not recorded which). J is TRBJ2-1 and V is TRBV5-1; TCRdb outputs TRBD1, but without DNA this stays unchecked. Sequencing was done on a sample of blood. The CDR3 spells CASSLGRMGDEQFF.